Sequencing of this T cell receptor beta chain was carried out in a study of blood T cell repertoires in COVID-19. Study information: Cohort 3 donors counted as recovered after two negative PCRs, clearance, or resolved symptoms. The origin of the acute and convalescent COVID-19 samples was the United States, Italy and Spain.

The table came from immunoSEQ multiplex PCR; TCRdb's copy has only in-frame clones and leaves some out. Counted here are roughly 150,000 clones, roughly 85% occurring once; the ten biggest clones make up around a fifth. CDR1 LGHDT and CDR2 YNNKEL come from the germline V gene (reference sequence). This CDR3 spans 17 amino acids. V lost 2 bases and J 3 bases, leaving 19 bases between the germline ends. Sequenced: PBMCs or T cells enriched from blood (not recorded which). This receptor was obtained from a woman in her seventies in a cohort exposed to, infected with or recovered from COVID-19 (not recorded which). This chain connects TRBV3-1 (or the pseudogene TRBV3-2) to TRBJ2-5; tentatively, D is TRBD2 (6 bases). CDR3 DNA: TGTGCCAGCAGCCAATGTTCGACTAGAGGAGGGGAAGAGACCCAGTACTTC. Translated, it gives CASSQCSTRGGEETQYF.